The 26 T cell receptor beta chains below come from one sample, sequenced in a study of blood T cell repertoires in COVID-19. Measured with immunoSEQ multiplex PCR; TCRdb has only the in-frame clones, and not every one. The table has about 140,000 clones, around nine tenths seen once. What was sequenced was peripheral blood. The receptors were gathered from a woman between 45 and 65 years old with acute or convalescent COVID-19.

Comments on this clone: The same CDR3 is also encoded by other DNA sequences in this sample. The rearrangement uses TRBV7-9 and TRBJ2-2; no clear D gene. Germline values: CDR1 SEHNR, CDR2 FQNEAQ (reference sequence). V gave up 4 bases and J gave up 5 bases, with 2 bases separating them. CDR3 length: 11 residues. The CDR3 DNA sequence: TGTGCCAGCAGCTCTACCGGGGAGCTGTTTTTT. It codes for CASSSTGELFF.

This clone has more than one count but fewer than ten. The chain employs TRBV6-5 and TRBJ2-2; D uncertain. The CDR3 contains 15 residues. V was shortened by 2 bases and J by 0 bases, with 7 bases between the two germline ends. CDR1 and CDR2 from the germline V gene are MNHEY and SVGAGI. CDR3 sequence: CASSYVPANTGELFF. CDR3 DNA: TGTGCCAGCAGTTACGTTCCCGCGAACACCGGGGAGCTGTTTTTT.

The CDR3 nucleotides are TGTGCCAGTAGTATCAGGGGGCCCCTAGGCGAGCAGTACTTC. Amino acids: CASSIRGPLGEQYF. The chain couples TRBV19 to TRBJ2-7, with 8 bases lining up with TRBD1. J was trimmed by 6 bases and V by 3 bases; bases with no gene match: 7. This CDR3 has 14 amino acids. Germline V gene data show CDR1 as LNHDA and CDR2 as SQIVND (reference sequence).

The V call is TRBV6-2 or TRBV6-3, the J call TRBJ2-1; 8 positions agree with TRBD1. V lost 3 bases, J lost 6 bases, and 10 bases stayed unmatched. The CDR3 loop spans 16 amino acids. Germline V lookup: CDR1 MNHEY, CDR2 SVGEGT. The CDR3 loop reads CASSYPTGAWFNEQFF. DNA for the CDR3: TGTGCCAGCAGTTATCCGACAGGGGCTTGGTTCAATGAGCAGTTCTTC.

This chain uses TRBV2 with TRBJ2-7; the match to TRBD2 covers 12 bases. Germline CDR1 SNHLY, CDR2 FYNNEI. V was clipped by 6 bases and J by 10 bases; unmatched bases: 10. CDR3 length: 14 residues. The CDR3 protein is CASRPRASGGDQYF. For the CDR3, the DNA is TGTGCCAGCAGGCCTCGAGCTAGCGGGGGGGACCAGTACTTC. The full variable domain, its missing parts supplied by reference TRBV2 and TRBJ2-7, is EPEVTQTPSHQVTQMGQEVILRCVPISNHLYFYWYRQILGQKVEFLVSFYNNEISEKSEIFDDQFSVERPDGSNFTLKIRSTKLEDSAMYFCASRPRASGGDQYFGPGTRLTVT.

The chain couples TRBV5-6 to TRBJ1-3; D is unclear. Trimming took off 1 base at V and 4 bases at J, with 3 bases between the two ends. Germline CDR1 reads SGHDT; CDR2 reads YYEEEE. CDR3 length equals 12 residues. The CDR3 nucleotides read TGTGCCAGCAGCTTGCAGGGAAACACCATATATTTT. Its protein product is CASSLQGNTIYF.

V gene TRBV7-9 combines with J gene TRBJ2-5, with D perhaps matching TRBD2 (5 bases). CDR1 SEHNR and CDR2 FQNEAQ come from the germline V gene (reference sequence). The V end was cut by 4 bases, the J end by 3 bases, with 9 bases between. This CDR3 has 13 amino acids. The CDR3 sequence is CASSYRGEETQYF. CDR3 nucleotide sequence: TGTGCCAGCAGCTACCGGGGAGAAGAGACCCAGTACTTC.

V and J are TRBV5-1 and TRBJ1-4, with a tentative D call TRBD1 (5 bases). V lost 6 bases and J 6 bases, leaving 21 bases between the germline ends. Germline V lookup: CDR1 SGHRS, CDR2 YFSETQ. This CDR3 spans 16 amino acids. The CDR3 DNA follows: TGCGCCAGCAAGTCCTTTTTGGGGGGGAAGGATGAAAAACTGTTTTTT. It codes for CASKSFLGGKDEKLFF.

This sequence joins TRBV7-9 and TRBJ2-7, with 11 bases aligning to TRBD2. The CDR3 spans 15 residues. Trimming removed 5 bases from V and 2 bases from J; junction bases left unmatched: 5. Germline lookup yields CDR1 SEHNR and CDR2 FQNEAQ (reference sequence). The CDR3 DNA is TGTGCCAGCAGCCATAGCGGGAGGGTTACCTACGAGCAGTACTTC. Translation gives CASSHSGRVTYEQYF.

This chain connects TRBV4-1 to TRBJ1-4; the D gene is possibly TRBD1 (6 bases). Trimming stripped 4 bases from V and 8 bases from J, with 14 bases between. Germline V CDR1 and CDR2: MGHRA, YSYEKL. This CDR3 contains 14 residues. For the CDR3, the DNA is TGCGCCAGCAGCCTCCAGACAGGTCACGAAAAACTGTTTTTT. Residues: CASSLQTGHEKLFF.

This clone was recorded only once. Other DNA sequences in the same sample also yield this CDR3. CDR3 sequence reads: CASSSRDSTYEQYF. The CDR3 nucleotides read TGTGCCAGCAGTTCCCGGGACAGTACCTACGAGCAGTACTTC. This chain joins TRBV27 and TRBJ2-7; TRBD1 matches at 7 bases. Germline V lookup: CDR1 MNHEY, CDR2 SMNVEV (reference sequence). The CDR3 consists of 14 residues. Trimming took 4 bases from V and 2 from J; bases not matched to a gene: 5.

The chain joins TRBV15 to TRBJ1-5; weak D call: TRBD1 (5 bases). The CDR3 is 15 residues long. Germline CDR1 LNHNV, CDR2 YYDKDF (reference sequence). V was pared by 0 bases and J by 5 bases, with 11 bases between. The CDR3 nucleotides are TGTGCCACCAGCAGAGATCAGACAGACTATCAGCCCCAGCATTTT. It translates to CATSRDQTDYQPQHF.

The rearrangement links TRBV7-2 to TRBJ2-5, with 13 positions matching TRBD2. The CDR3 is 16 amino acids. Unmatched junction bases numbered 8, after V lost 5 bases and J lost 5 bases. Germline CDR1 reads SGHTA; CDR2 reads FQGNSA. In DNA form, the CDR3 reads TGTGCCAGCAGCCCAACTAGCGGGGGGGCCGGGGAGACCCAGTACTTC. Protein sequence: CASSPTSGGAGETQYF.

The chain couples TRBV19 to TRBJ1-4; 7 nucleotides line up with TRBD1. Germline CDR1 reads LNHDA; CDR2 reads SQIVND (reference sequence). V shed 6 bases and J 4 bases; nucleotides not matched to a gene: 5. The CDR3 sequence is 14 residues long. The CDR3 nucleotides read TGTGCCAGTAGCGTGGGACAGCGTAATGAAAAACTGTTTTTT. This gives the protein CASSVGQRNEKLFF.

V is TRBV18 and J is TRBJ2-4; TRBD1 might be the D (6 bases). Germline V gives CDR1 KGHSH, CDR2 LQKENI. Trimming left V 3 bases short and J 9 bases short, with 21 bases between. The CDR3 runs to 16 residues. CDR3 sequence reads: CASSPLSEGEKRIQYF. The CDR3 DNA is TGTGCCAGCTCACCCCTCTCCGAGGGGGAAAAACGCATTCAGTACTTC.

This clone was observed a single time. This chain connects TRBV29-1 to TRBJ2-1; D gene ambiguous. The CDR3 loop spans 14 amino acids. The V gene's germline CDR1 is SQVTM and CDR2 ANQGSEA. V lost 4 bases and J 8 bases, leaving 18 bases between the germline ends. This CDR3 reads CSVVRPPRRDEQFF. The DNA of the CDR3 is TGCAGCGTTGTGCGGCCCCCACGTCGGGATGAGCAGTTCTTC.

The rearrangement joins TRBV2 to TRBJ2-1; weak D call: TRBD2 (6 bases). CDR3 length: 15 residues. The V end was cut by 6 bases, the J end by 3 bases, with 15 bases between. Per the germline V gene, CDR1 is SNHLY and CDR2 is FYNNEI. CDR3 DNA sequence: TGTGCCAGCAGATCCGGGACGGGGGTCTACAATGAGCAGTTCTTC. It codes for CASRSGTGVYNEQFF.

The chain links TRBV11-2 to TRBJ1-1; maybe TRBD1 (5 bases). The CDR3 totals 14 residues. The V end was cut by 3 bases, the J end by 4 bases, with 12 bases between. CDR1 and CDR2 (germline): SGHAT, FQNNGV. The CDR3 DNA follows: TGTGCCAGCAGCTTGCTTGAAGGGGCCACTGAAGCTTTCTTT. It is translated as CASSLLEGATEAFF. The full variable domain, rest sourced from reference TRBV11-2 and TRBJ1-1, is EAGVAQSPRYKIIEKRQSVAFWCNPISGHATLYWYQQILGQGPKLLIQFQNNGVVDDSQLPKDRFSAERLKGVDSTLKIQPAKLEDSAVYLCASSLLEGATEAFFGQGTRLTVV.

V is TRBV7-2 and J is TRBJ1-5; the D gene is possibly TRBD1 (6 bases). The germline gives CDR1 SGHTA, CDR2 FQGNSA. CDR3 length: 16 amino acids. V was cut by 5 bases and J by 6 bases, with 20 bases left in between. Here the CDR3 DNA reads TGTGCCAGCAGCCCGCTCATCCGGGGGGCAGGTCAGCCCCAGCATTTT. Its protein is CASSPLIRGAGQPQHF.

The chain has TRBV29-1 and TRBJ1-6; 9 nucleotides line up with TRBD1. This CDR3 is 12 amino acids long. Germline V gene sequence: CDR1 SQVTM, CDR2 ANQGSEA. V was pared by 6 bases and J by 14 bases, with 8 bases of the junction left unmatched. CDR3 protein: CSVQDWTGALHF. The CDR3 DNA sequence: TGCAGCGTACAGGACTGGACAGGGGCCCTCCACTTT. Full variable domain (remainder filled in from reference TRBV29-1 and TRBJ1-6): SAVISQKPSRDICQRGTSLTIQCQVDSQVTMMFWYRQQPGQSLTLIATANQGSEATYESGFVIDKFPISRPNLTFSTLTVSNMSPEDSSIYLCSVQDWTGALHFGNGTRLTVT.

The chain recombines TRBV13 with TRBJ1-1; tentative D call: TRBD1 (5 bases). The CDR3 extends over 11 amino acids. Germline V gene data show CDR1 as PRHDT and CDR2 as FYEKMQ (reference sequence). Deletions cut 6 bases from V and 11 bases from J, with 13 bases between. The CDR3 region is CASSSGHIAFF. The CDR3 DNA is TGTGCCAGCAGTTCAGGACATATCGCTTTCTTT.

This rearrangement joins TRBV12-3 or TRBV12-4 to TRBJ2-7; D gene uncertain. V was trimmed by 3 bases and J by 3 bases, leaving 9 bases between them. The CDR3 has 13 residues. This CDR3 is CASSLWSIYEQYF. In nucleotides, the CDR3 is TGTGCCAGCAGTTTGTGGAGCATCTACGAGCAGTACTTC.

The rearrangement links TRBV5-1 to TRBJ1-1, with 8 bases identical to TRBD1. The germline V gene has CDR1 SGHRS and CDR2 YFSETQ. The J segment lost 6 bases and the V segment lost 4 bases, leaving 14 bases of the junction unmatched. The CDR3 length is 16 residues. CDR3 bases: TGCGCCAGCAGCCGAACCGGCCAGGACAGGGTTTCTGAAGCTTTCTTT. Protein: CASSRTGQDRVSEAFF.

The chain joins TRBV6-2 or TRBV6-3 to TRBJ2-1; the match to TRBD1 covers 9 bases. V lost 2 bases and J lost 2; bases outside the gene matches: 4. CDR3 length: 16 residues. Germline V gene lookup returns CDR1 MNHEY and CDR2 SVGEGT. The CDR3 reads CASSYNRGRTYNEQFF. The CDR3 DNA is TGTGCCAGCAGTTACAACAGGGGGCGTACCTACAATGAGCAGTTCTTC.

This chain connects TRBV10-3 to TRBJ1-1; 8 nucleotides line up with TRBD1. CDR3 length: 13 residues. Germline loops: CDR1 ENHRY, CDR2 SYGVKD. V shed 8 bases and J 5 bases; nucleotides not matched to a gene: 7. Here the CDR3 DNA reads TGTGCCATCCGGGCGGGACAGGAGACTGAAGCTTTCTTT. Residues: CAIRAGQETEAFF.

The chain joins TRBV9 to TRBJ2-2; D ambiguous. CDR3 length: 14 amino acids. The germline V gene has CDR1 SGDLS and CDR2 YYNGEE. Trimming left V 5 bases short and J 0 bases short, with 8 bases between. In DNA form, the CDR3 reads TGTGCCAGCAGATTAGACACGAACACCGGGGAGCTGTTTTTT. It yields the protein CASRLDTNTGELFF.